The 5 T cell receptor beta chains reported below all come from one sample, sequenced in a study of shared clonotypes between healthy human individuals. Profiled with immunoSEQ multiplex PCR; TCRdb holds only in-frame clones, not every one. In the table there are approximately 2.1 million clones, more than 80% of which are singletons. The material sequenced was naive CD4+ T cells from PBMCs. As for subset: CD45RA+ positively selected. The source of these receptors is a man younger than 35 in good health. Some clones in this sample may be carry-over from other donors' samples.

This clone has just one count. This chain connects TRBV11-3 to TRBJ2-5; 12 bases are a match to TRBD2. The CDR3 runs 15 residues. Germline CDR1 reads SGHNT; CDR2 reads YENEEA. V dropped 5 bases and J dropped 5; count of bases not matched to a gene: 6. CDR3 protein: CASSTGLAGMETQYF. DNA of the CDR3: TGTGCCAGCAGCACCGGACTAGCGGGAATGGAGACCCAGTACTTC.

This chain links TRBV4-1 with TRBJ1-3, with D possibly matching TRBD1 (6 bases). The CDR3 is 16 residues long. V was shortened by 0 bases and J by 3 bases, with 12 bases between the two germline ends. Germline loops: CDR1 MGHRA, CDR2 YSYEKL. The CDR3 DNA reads TGCGCCAGCAGCCAAGAATTAACAGGGTATGGAAACACCATATATTTT. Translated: CASSQELTGYGNTIYF.

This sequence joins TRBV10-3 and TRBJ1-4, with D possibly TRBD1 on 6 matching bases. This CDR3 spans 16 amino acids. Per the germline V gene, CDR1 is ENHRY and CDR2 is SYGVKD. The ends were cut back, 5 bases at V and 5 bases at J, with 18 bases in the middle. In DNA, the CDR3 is TGTGCCATCAGTCCCACTACAGGGTCCCCCAATGAAAAACTGTTTTTT. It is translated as CAISPTTGSPNEKLFF.

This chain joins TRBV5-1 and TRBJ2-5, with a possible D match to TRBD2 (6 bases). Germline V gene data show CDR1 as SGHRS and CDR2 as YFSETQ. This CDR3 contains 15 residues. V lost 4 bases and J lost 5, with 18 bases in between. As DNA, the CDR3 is TGCGCCAGCAGCCGACCCTCGACTAGAATCGAGACCCAGTACTTC. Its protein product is CASSRPSTRIETQYF.

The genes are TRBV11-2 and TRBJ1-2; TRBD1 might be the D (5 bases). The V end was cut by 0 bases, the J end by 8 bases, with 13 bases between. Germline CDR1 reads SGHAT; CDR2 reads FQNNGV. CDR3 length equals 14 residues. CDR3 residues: CASSLDRGRSGYTF. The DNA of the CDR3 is TGTGCCAGCAGCTTAGATCGGGGGAGGTCGGGCTACACCTTC.